This is a list of T cell receptor beta chains from one sample in a study of STAT5B mutations in CD4+ large granular lymphocyte leukemia. TCRdb keeps only in-frame clones here, not all; method: immunoSEQ multiplex PCR. The data show 30,000 to 35,000 clones, approximately 69% seen once. Material: CD4+ T cells from blood buffy coats. These receptors originate from a human donor in good health. Both conserved end residues are part of each CDR3. Each record gives: J gene, V gene, clone size, D gene, CDR3 protein, CDR3 DNA. A D gene is named only where the DNA matches it firmly. Clone size appears in some rows only: once, few, many, or a class for an expanded clone.

>TRBJ2-1|TRBV14|NA|TRBD2
CASSHLLAGGPASYNEQFF
TGTGCCAGCAGCCATTTGCTAGCGGGGGGGCCAGCCTCCTACAATGAGCAGTTCTTC
>TRBJ2-1|TRBV6-6|NA|TRBD1
CASSEDRGSYNEQFF
TGTGCCAGCAGTGAGGACAGGGGATCCTACAATGAGCAGTTCTTC
>TRBJ2-1|TRBV5-1|few|NA
CASSSGSVAYNEQFF
TGCGCCAGCAGCTCAGGGAGCGTCGCCTACAATGAGCAGTTCTTC
>TRBJ2-7|TRBV18|NA|NA
CASSPTGRGVYEQYF
TGTGCCAGCTCTCCTACGGGCCGGGGTGTGTACGAGCAGTACTTC
>TRBJ2-3|TRBV9|NA|NA
CASSVGGTPRIDTQYF
TGTGCCAGCAGCGTAGGTGGGACCCCGCGGATCGATACGCAGTATTTT
>TRBJ2-2|TRBV9|NA|NA
CASSVDGGPNTGELFF
TGTGCCAGCAGCGTAGACGGAGGGCCGAACACCGGGGAGCTGTTTTTT
>TRBJ2-5|TRBV11-1|NA|TRBD2
CASSRLAGGQETQYF
TGTGCCAGCAGCCGACTAGCGGGGGGGCAAGAGACCCAGTACTTC
>TRBJ1-4|TRBV4-1|NA|NA
CASSQSPSGTTNEKLFF
TGCGCCAGCAGCCAGTCTCCTTCAGGGACAACTAATGAAAAACTGTTTTTT
>TRBJ2-5|TRBV28|NA|TRBD2
CASSSTTSGGKETQYF
TGTGCCAGCAGTTCAACCACTAGCGGGGGAAAAGAGACCCAGTACTTC
>TRBJ2-1|TRBV4-2|once|TRBD2
CASSRQGTSGGANHEQFF
TGTGCCAGCAGCCGGCAAGGGACTAGCGGGGGGGCAAACCATGAGCAGTTCTTC
>TRBJ1-2|TRBV29-1|NA|NA
CSVERGDYGYTF
TGCAGCGTTGAAAGAGGCGACTATGGCTACACCTTC
>TRBJ2-5|TRBV4-2|NA|TRBD2
CASSQEGGGSQETQYF
TGTGCCAGCAGCCAAGAGGGCGGGGGGTCTCAGGAGACCCAGTACTTC
>TRBJ2-1|TRBV6-1|NA|TRBD2
CASSEGVTSGGSTYEQFF
TGTGCCAGCAGTGAAGGGGTTACTAGCGGGGGTTCGACGTATGAGCAGTTCTTC
>TRBJ2-5|TRBV10-3|NA|TRBD1
CAISWTGGREETQYF
TGTGCCATCAGCTGGACAGGGGGCCGAGAGGAGACCCAGTACTTC
>TRBJ1-2|TRBV5-6|NA|NA
CASSSVFSGSNYGYTF
TGTGCCAGCAGCTCCGTCTTTAGCGGCAGTAACTATGGCTACACCTTC
>TRBJ1-6|TRBV30|once|TRBD1
CAFRTGWPLHF
TGTGCCTTCCGGACAGGGTGGCCCCTCCACTTT
>TRBJ2-7|TRBV14|NA|TRBD2
CASSHRGAYEQYF
TGTGCCAGCAGCCACCGGGGGGCCTACGAGCAGTACTTC
>TRBJ1-2|TRBV2|NA|NA
CASSEEVRAYTF
TGTGCCAGCAGTGAAGAGGTGCGTGCCTACACCTTC
>TRBJ1-1|TRBV5-1|few|TRBD1
CASSGQAARNTEAFF
TGCGCCAGTTCGGGACAGGCCGCCAGGAACACTGAAGCTTTCTTT
>TRBJ2-3|TRBV4-3|few|NA
CASSQGPATDTQYF
TGCGCCAGCAGCCAAGGCCCAGCCACAGATACGCAGTATTTT